This TCR beta chain was retrieved from a study of blood T cell repertoires in COVID-19. Study-level background: The samples span acute and convalescent COVID-19 from the United States, Italy and Spain. PBMCs, B-cell-depleted T cells, or T cells provided the cDNA or gDNA that made up the material.

Repertoires were generated with immunoSEQ multiplex PCR, while TCRdb's copy carries only in-frame clones and drops some. The repertoire consists of 130,000 to 150,000 clones, with approximately 85% occurring once and the leading ten covering about 8%. The CDR3 is made up of 17 amino acids. It was during active infection that Seattle patients were enrolled and then longitudinally followed. Sequenced: peripheral blood. The J gene is TRBJ2-7, the V gene TRBV21-1; TRBD1 is the table's D call and was not checked against the DNA. TRBV21-1 is marked as a pseudogene. This sequence originates from a woman in her sixties with COVID-19, enrolled during active disease. CDR3 sequence reads: CASSSCRDRKEQDEQYF. The DNA for the CDR3 is TGTGCCAGCAGCTCCTGCCGGGACAGGAAGGAGCAGGACGAGCAGTACTTC.